The sequence of this TCR beta chain was determined in a study of naive and memory T cell subsets. Study-wide results and limits: From naive to CM, EM and EMRA, diversity decreased and Gini increased. Over 90% of naive TCR sequences appeared only once, unlike memory subsets. There was no ground truth to check naive and memory subset results.

Both TRBC1 and TRBC2 were covered by a beta constant-region primer of two equimolar oligonucleotides. Four rounds of PCR amplified the ligated cDNA using nested alpha and beta constant-region primers plus SP2. Ligation attached a single-stranded oligonucleotide with a 12-nucleotide UMI and the SP2 primer to the cDNA 3' end. TCRdb re-derived calls from the UMI-ligation and nested PCR reads in MiXCR, one entry per CDR3 protein. Among about 120,000 distinct CDR3 sequences listed, around a third were seen once. A remark on this clonotype: Its antigen remains unidentified.

V dropped 5 bases and J dropped 2 bases, with 12 bases sitting between them. The CDR3 spans 14 residues. Germline lookup yields CDR1 SGHVS and CDR2 FNYEAQ. This TCR derives from a human donor in good health. The chain employs TRBV7-6 and TRBJ2-5; weak D call: TRBD1 (5 bases). Sequencing was carried out using central memory CD4+ T cells from blood. As DNA, the CDR3 is TGTGCCAGCAGCCCCCAACCAGGGCAAGAGACCCAGTACTTC. Encoded protein: CASSPQPGQETQYF.